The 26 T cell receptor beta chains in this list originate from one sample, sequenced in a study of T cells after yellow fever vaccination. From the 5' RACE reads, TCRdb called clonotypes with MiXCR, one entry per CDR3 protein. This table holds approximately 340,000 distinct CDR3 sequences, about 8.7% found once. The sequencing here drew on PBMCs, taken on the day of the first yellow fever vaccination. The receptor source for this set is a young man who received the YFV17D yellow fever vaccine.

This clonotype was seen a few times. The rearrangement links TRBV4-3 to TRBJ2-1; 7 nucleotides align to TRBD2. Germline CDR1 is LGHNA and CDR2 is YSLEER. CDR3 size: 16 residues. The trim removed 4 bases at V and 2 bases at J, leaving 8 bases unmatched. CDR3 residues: CASSLHRDYTYNEQFF. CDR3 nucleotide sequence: TGCGCCAGCAGCCTTCACCGGGACTACACCTACAATGAGCAGTTCTTC.

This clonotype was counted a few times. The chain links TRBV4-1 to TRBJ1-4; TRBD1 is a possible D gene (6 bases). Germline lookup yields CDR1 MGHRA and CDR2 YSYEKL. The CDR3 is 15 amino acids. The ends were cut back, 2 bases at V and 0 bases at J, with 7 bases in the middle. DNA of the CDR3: TGCGCCAGCAGCCAAACAGGGTCAACTAATGAAAAACTGTTTTTT. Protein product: CASSQTGSTNEKLFF.

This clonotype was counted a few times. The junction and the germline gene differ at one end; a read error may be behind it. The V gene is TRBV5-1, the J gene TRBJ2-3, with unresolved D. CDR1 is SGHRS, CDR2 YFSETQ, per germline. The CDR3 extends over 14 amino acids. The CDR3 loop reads CASSSQTSTDTQYF. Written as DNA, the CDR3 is TGCGCCAGTAGCTCCCAAACTAGCACAGATACGCAGTATTTT. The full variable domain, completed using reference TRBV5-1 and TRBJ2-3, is KAGVTQTPRYLIKTRGQQVTLSCSPISGHRSVSWYQQTPGQGLQFLFEYFSETQRNKGNFPGRFSGRQFSNSRSEMNVSTLELGDSALYLCASSSQTSTDTQYFGPGTRLTVL.

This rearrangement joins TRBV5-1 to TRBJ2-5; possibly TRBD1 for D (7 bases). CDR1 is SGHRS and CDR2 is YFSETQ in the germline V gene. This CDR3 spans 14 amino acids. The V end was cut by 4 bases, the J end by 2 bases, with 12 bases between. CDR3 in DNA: TGCGCCAGCAGCGCGGGACAGAGACAAGAGACCCAGTACTTC. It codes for CASSAGQRQETQYF.

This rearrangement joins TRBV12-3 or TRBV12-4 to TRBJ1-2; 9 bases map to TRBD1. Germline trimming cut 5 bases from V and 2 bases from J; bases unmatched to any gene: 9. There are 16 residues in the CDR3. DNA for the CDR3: TGTGCCAGCAGTATACAGGGGGCCGGGCCCAACTATGGCTACACCTTC. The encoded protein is CASSIQGAGPNYGYTF.

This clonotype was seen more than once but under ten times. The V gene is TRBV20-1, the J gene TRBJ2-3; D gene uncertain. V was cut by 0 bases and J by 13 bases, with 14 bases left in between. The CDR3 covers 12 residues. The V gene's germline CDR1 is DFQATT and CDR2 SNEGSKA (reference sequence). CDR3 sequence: CSARDPRRNKYF. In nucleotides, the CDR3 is TGCAGTGCTAGAGATCCGAGGAGAAACAAGTATTTT.

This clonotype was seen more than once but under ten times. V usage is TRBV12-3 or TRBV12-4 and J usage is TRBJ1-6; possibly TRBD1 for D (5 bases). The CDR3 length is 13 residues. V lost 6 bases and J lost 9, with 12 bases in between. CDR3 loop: CASSPGGSSPLHF. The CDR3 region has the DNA TGTGCCAGCAGCCCCGGGGGGTCTTCACCCCTCCACTTT.

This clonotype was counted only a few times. CDR3 in amino acids: CASRRDRDLGEQFF. CDR3 DNA sequence: TGTGCCAGTCGCCGGGACAGGGACCTAGGTGAGCAGTTCTTC. V gene TRBV7-2 combines with J gene TRBJ2-1; TRBD1 matches 9 bases. This CDR3 has 14 residues. Germline V lookup: CDR1 SGHTA, CDR2 FQGNSA. Germline trimming cut 9 bases from V and 9 bases from J; bases unmatched to any gene: 12.

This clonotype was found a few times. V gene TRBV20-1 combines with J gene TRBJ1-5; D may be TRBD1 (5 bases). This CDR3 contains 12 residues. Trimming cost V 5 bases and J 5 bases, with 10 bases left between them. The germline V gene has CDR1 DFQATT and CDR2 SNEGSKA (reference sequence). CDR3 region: CSAQGSDQPQHF. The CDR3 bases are TGCAGTGCTCAGGGTTCGGATCAGCCCCAGCATTTT.

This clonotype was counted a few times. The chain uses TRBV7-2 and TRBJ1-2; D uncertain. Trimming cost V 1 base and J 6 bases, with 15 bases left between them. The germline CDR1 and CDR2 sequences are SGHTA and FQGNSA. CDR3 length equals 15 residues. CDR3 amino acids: CASSLGEWRHDGYTF. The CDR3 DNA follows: TGTGCCAGCAGCTTAGGGGAGTGGAGACACGATGGCTACACCTTC.

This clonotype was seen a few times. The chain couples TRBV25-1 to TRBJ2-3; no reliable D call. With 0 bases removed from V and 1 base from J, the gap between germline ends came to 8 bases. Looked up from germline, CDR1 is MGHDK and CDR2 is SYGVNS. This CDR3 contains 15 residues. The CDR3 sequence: CASSEYYGGTDTQYF. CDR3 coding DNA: TGTGCCAGCAGTGAATATTATGGGGGCACAGATACGCAGTATTTT.

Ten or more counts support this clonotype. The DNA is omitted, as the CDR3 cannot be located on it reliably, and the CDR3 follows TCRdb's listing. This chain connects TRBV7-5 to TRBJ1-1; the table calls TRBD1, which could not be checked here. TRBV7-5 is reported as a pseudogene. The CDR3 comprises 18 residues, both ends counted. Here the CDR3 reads CISVPEASRTGLDTEAFF.

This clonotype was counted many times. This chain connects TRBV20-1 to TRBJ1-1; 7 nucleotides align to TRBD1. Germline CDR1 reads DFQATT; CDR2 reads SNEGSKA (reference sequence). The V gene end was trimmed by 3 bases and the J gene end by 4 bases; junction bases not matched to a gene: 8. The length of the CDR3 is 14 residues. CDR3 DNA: TGCAGTGCTAGCCAGGGGGGCCGGGGCACTGAAGCTTTCTTT. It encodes CSASQGGRGTEAFF.

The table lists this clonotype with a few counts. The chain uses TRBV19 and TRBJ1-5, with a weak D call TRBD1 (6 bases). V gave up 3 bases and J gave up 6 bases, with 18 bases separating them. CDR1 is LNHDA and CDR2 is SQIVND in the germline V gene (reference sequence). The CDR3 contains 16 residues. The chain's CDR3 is CASSIGTGTKSQPQHF. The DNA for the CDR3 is TGTGCCAGTAGTATTGGCACAGGGACCAAGAGTCAGCCCCAGCATTTT.

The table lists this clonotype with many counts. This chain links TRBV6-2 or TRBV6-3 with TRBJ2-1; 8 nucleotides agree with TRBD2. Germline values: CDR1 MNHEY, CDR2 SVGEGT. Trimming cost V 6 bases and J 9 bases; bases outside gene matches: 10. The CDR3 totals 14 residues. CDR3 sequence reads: CASRKTGGPGEQFF. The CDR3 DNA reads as TGTGCCAGCAGAAAAACGGGGGGGCCGGGTGAGCAGTTCTTC.

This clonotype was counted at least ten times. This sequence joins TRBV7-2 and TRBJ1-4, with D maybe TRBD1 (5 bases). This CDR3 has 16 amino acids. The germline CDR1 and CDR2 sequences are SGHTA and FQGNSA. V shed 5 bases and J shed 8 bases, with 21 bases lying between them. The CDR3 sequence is CASSPRVGGAGEKLFF. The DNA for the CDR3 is TGTGCCAGCAGCCCACGGGTGGGTGGTGCAGGGGAAAAACTGTTTTTT. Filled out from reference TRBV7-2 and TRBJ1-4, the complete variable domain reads GAGVSQSPSNKVTEKGKDVELRCDPISGHTALYWYRQSLGQGLEFLIYFQGNSAPDKSGLPSDRFSAERTGGSVSTLTIQRTQQEDSAVYLCASSPRVGGAGEKLFFGSGTQLSVL.

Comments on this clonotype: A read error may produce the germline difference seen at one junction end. CDR3 loop: CASRQGPRFHF. CDR3 DNA sequence: TGTGCCAGCAGACAGGGCCCCCGTTTTCACTTC. The chain employs TRBV12-3 or TRBV12-4 and TRBJ2-7; tentatively, D is TRBD1 (6 bases). The CDR3 has 11 residues.

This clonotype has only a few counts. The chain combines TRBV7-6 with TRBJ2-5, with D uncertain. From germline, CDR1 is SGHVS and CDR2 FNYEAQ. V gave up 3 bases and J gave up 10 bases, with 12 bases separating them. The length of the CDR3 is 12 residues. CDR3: CASSFYSSDQYF. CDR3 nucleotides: TGTGCCAGCAGCTTTTATAGCTCCGACCAGTACTTC. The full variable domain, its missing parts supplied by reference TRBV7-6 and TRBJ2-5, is GAGVSQSPRYKVTKRGQDVALRCDPISGHVSLYWYRQALGQGPEFLTYFNYEAQQDKSGLPNDRFSAERPEGSISTLTIQRTEQRDSAMYRCASSFYSSDQYFGPGTRLLVL.

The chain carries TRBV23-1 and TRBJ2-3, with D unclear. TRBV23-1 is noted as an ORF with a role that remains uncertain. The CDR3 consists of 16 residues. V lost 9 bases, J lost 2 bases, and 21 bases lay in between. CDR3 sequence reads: CASPPLPGFHTDTQYF. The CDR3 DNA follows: TGCGCCAGTCCCCCCTTACCTGGATTTCACACAGATACGCAGTATTTT.

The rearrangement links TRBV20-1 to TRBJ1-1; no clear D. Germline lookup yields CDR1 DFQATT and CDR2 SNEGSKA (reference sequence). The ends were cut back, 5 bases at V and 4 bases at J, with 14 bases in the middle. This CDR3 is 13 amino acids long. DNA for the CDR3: TGCAGTGCTTTCCTCCCAGGTGGCACTGAAGCTTTCTTT. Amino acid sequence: CSAFLPGGTEAFF.

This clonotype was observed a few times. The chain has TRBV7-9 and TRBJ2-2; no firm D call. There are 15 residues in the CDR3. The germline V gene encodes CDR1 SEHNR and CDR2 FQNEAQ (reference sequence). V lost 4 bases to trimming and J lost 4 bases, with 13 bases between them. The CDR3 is CASSSPGSSTGELFF. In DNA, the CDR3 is TGTGCCAGCAGCTCCCCCGGTTCGAGCACCGGGGAGCTGTTTTTT.

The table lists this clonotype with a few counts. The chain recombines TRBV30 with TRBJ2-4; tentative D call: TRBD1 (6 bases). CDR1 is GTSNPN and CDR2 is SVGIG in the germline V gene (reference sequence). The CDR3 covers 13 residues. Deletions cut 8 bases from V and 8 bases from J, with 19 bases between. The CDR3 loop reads CARDTGIGDIQYF. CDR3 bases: TGTGCCCGGGATACAGGGATTGGGGACATTCAGTACTTC.

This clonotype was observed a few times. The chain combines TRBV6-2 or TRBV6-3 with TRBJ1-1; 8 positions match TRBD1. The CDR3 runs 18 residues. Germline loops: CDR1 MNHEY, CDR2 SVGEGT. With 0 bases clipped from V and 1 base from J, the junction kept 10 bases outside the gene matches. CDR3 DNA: TGTGCCAGCAGTTACTCGAATACGGGGACAGGAAAGAACACTGAAGCTTTCTTT. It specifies CASSYSNTGTGKNTEAFF.

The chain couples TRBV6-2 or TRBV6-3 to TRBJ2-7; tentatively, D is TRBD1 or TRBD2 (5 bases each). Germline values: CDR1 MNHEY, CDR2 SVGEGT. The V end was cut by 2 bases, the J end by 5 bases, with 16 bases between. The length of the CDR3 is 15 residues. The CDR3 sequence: CASSYGRGPLDEQYV. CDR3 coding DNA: TGTGCCAGCAGTTACGGCCGGGGCCCCTTGGACGAGCAGTACGTC.

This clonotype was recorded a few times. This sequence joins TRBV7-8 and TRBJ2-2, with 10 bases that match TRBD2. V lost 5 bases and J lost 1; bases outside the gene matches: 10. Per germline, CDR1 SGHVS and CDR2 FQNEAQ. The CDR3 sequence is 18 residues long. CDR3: CASSPRSGGVLNTGELFF. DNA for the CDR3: TGTGCCAGCAGCCCCCGAAGCGGGGGGGTACTGAACACCGGGGAGCTGTTTTTT.

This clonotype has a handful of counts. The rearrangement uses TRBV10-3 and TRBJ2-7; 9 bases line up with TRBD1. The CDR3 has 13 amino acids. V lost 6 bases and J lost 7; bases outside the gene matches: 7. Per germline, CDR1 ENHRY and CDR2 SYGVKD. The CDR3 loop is CAIRRGQGAEQYF. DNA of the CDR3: TGTGCCATCAGGAGGGGACAGGGTGCTGAGCAGTACTTC.